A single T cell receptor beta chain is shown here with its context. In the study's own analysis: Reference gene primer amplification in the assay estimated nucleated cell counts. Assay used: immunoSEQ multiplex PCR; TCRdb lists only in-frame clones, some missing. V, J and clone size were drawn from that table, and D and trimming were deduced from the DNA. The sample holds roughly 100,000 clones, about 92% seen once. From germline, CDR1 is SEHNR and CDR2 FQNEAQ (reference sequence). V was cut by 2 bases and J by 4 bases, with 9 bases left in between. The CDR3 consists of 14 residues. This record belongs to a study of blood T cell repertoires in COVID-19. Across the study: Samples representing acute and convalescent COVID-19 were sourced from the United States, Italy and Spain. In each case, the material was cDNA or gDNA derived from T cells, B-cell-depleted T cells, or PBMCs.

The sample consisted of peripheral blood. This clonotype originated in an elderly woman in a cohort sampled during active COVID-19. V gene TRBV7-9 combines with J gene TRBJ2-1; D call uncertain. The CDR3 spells CASSLMSAYNEQFF. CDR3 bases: TGTGCCAGCAGCTTAATGTCTGCGTACAATGAGCAGTTCTTC.